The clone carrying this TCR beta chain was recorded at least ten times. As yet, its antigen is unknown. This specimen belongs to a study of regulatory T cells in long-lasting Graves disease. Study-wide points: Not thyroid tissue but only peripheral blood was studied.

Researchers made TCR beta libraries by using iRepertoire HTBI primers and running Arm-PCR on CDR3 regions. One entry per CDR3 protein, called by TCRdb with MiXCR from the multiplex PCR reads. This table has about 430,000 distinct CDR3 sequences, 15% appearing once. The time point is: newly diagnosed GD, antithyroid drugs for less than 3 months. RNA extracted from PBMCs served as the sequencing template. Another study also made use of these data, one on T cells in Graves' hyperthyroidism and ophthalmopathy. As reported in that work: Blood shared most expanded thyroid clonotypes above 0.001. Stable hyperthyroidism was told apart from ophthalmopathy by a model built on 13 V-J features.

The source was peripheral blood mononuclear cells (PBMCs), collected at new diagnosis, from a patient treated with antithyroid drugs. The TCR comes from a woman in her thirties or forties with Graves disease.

DNA of the CDR3: TGTGCCAGCAGCTTGGGGCCTTTTAGCTACGAGCAGTACTTC. Its translation: CASSLGPFSYEQYF. This chain links TRBV11-2 with TRBJ2-7, with a tentative D call TRBD1 (5 bases). Germline values: CDR1 SGHAT, CDR2 FQNNGV. Trimming pared 3 bases from V and 3 bases from J, leaving 12 bases between. There are 14 residues in the CDR3.